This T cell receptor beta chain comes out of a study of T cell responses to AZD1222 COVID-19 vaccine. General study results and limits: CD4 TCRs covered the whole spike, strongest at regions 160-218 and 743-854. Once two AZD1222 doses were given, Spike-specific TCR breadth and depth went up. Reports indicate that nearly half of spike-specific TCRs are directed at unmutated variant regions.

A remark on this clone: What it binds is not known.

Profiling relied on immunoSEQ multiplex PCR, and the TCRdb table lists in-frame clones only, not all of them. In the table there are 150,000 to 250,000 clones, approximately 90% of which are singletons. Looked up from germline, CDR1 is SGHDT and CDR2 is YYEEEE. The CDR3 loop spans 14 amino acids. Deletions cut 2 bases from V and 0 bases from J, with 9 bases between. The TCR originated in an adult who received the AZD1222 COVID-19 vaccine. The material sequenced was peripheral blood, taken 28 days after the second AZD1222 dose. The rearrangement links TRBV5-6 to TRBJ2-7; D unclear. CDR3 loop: CASSFGANSYEQYF. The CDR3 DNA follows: TGTGCCAGCAGCTTCGGCGCGAACTCCTACGAGCAGTACTTC. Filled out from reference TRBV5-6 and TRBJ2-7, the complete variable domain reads DAGVTQSPTHLIKTRGQQVTLRCSPKSGHDTVSWYQQALGQGPQFIFQYYEEEERQRGNFPDRFSGHQFPNYSSELNVNALLLGDSALYLCASSFGANSYEQYFGPGTRLTVT.